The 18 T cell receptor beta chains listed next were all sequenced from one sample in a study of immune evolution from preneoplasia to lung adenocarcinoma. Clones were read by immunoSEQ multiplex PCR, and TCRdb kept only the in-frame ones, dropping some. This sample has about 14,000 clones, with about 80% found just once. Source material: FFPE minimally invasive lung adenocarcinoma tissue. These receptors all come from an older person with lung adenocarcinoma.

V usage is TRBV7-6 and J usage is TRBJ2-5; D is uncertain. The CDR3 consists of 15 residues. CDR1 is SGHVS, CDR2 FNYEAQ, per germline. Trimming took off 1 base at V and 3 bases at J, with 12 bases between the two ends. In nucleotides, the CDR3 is TGTGCCAGCAGCTTAGATCCAGGCCCGGAAGAGACCCAGTACTTC. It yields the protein CASSLDPGPEETQYF.

CDR3: CASSLEGSETQETQYF. The CDR3 DNA reads TGTGCCAGCAGTCTTGAGGGATCGGAGACACAAGAGACCCAGTACTTC. This sequence joins TRBV27 and TRBJ2-5; maybe TRBD2 (5 bases). Germline CDR1 reads MNHEY; CDR2 reads SMNVEV (reference sequence). Trimming left V 5 bases short and J 2 bases short, with 18 bases between. CDR3 size: 16 residues.

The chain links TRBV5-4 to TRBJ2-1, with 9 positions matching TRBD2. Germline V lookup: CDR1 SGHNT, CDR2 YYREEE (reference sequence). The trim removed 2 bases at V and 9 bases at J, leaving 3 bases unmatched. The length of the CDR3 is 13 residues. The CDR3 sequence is CASSFSGSGEQFF. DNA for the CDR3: TGTGCCAGCAGCTTTAGCGGGAGTGGTGAGCAGTTCTTC.

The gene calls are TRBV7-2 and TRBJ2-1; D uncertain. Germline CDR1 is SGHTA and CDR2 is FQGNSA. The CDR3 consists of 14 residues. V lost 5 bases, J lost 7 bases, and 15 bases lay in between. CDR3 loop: CASSPPPSSNEQFF. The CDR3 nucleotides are TGTGCCAGCAGCCCTCCCCCTTCCTCGAATGAGCAGTTCTTC.

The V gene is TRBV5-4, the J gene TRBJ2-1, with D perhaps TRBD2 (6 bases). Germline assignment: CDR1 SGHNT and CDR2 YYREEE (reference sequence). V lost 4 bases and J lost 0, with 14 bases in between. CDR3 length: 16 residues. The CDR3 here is CASSPGSSRSYNEQFF. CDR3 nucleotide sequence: TGTGCCAGCAGCCCCGGGAGCTCCCGCTCCTACAATGAGCAGTTCTTC.

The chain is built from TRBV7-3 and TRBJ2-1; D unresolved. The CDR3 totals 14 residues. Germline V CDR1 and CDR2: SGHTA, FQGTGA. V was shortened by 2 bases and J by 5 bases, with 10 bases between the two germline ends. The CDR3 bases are TGTGCCAGCAGCTTATTCCAACTGAACAATGAGCAGTTCTTC. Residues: CASSLFQLNNEQFF. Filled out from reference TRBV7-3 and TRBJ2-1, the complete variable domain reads GAGVSQTPSNKVTEKGKYVELRCDPISGHTALYWYRQSLGQGPEFLIYFQGTGAADDSGLPNDRFFAVRPEGSVSTLKIQRTERGDSAVYLCASSLFQLNNEQFFGPGTRLTVL.

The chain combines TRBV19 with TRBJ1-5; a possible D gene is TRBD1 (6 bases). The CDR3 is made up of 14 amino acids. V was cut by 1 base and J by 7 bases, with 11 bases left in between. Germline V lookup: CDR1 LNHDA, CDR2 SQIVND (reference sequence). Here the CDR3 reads CASSIGGRKQPQHF. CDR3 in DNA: TGTGCCAGTAGTATAGGGGGGCGAAAGCAGCCCCAGCATTTT.

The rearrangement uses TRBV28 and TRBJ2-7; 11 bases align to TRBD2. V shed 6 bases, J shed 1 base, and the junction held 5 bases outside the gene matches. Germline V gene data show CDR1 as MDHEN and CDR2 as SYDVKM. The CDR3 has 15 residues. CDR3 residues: CASRPRTSGSYEQYF. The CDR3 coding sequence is TGTGCCAGCAGACCTAGGACTAGCGGGTCCTACGAGCAGTACTTC.

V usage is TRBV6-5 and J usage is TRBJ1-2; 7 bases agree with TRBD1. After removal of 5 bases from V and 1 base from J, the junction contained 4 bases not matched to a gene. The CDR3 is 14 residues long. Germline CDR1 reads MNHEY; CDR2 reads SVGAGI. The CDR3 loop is CASSPTGFNYGYTF. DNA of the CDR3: TGTGCCAGCAGTCCGACAGGGTTTAACTATGGCTACACCTTC.

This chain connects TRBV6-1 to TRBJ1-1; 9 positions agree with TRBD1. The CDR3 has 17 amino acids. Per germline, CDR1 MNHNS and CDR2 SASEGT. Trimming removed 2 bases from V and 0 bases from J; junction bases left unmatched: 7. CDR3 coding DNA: TGTGCCAGCAGTGAATTTACAGGGGGCGCCTTGAACACTGAAGCTTTCTTT. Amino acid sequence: CASSEFTGGALNTEAFF.

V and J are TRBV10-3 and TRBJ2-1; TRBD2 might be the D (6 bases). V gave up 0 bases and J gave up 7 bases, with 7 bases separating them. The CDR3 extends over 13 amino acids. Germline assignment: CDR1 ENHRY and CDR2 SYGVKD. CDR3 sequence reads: CAISESGLNEQFF. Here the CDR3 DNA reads TGTGCCATCAGTGAGTCCGGACTAAATGAGCAGTTCTTC.

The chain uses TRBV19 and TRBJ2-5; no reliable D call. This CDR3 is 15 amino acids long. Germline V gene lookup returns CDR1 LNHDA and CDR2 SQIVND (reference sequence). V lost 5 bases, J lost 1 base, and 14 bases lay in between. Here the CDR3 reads CASSYRPTGQETQYF. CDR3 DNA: TGTGCCAGTAGTTACCGCCCCACGGGCCAAGAGACCCAGTACTTC.

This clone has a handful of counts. The CDR3 nucleotides are TGTGCCAGCAGCAGAGTTATGGGGGCCTGGGGCAATGAGCAGTTCTTC. It is translated as CASSRVMGAWGNEQFF. This chain connects TRBV27 to TRBJ2-1, with D possibly being TRBD1 (6 bases). Trimming removed 6 bases from V and 6 bases from J, with 21 bases in between. Germline CDR1 is MNHEY and CDR2 is SMNVEV (reference sequence). The CDR3 spans 16 residues.

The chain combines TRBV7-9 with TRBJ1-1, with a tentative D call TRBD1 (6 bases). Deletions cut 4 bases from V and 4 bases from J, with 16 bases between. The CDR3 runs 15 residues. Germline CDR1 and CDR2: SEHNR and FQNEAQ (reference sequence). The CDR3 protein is CASSSIPGQGTEAFF. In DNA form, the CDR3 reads TGTGCCAGCAGCTCGATCCCGGGACAAGGCACTGAAGCTTTCTTT.

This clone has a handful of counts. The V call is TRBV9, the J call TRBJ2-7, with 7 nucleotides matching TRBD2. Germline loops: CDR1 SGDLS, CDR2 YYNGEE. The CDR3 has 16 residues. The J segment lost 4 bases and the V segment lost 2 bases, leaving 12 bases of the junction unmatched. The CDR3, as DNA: TGTGCCAGCAGCGTCTTCTGGGATGTACTAGCGTACGAGCAGTACTTC. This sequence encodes CASSVFWDVLAYEQYF.

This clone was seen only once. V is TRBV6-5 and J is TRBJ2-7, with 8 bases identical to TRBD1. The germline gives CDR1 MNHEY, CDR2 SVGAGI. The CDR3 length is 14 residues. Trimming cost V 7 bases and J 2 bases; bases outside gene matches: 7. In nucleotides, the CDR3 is TGTGCCAGCAACCCCGGGACAGGAACCTACGAGCAGTACTTC. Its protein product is CASNPGTGTYEQYF.

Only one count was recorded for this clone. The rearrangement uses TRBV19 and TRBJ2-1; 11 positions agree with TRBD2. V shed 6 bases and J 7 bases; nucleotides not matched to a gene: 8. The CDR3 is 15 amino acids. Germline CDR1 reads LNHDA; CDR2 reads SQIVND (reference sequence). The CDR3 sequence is CASSHTSGSKNEQFF. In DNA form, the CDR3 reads TGTGCCAGTAGCCACACTAGCGGGAGTAAAAATGAGCAGTTCTTC.

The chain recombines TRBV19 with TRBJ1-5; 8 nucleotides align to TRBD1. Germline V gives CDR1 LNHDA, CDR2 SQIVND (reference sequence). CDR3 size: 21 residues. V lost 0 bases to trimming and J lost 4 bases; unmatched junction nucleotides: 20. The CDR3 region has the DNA TGTGCCAGTAGTATAGATCTTGGCACCAGGCCAGGGGGCTTTCAGAATCAGCCCCAGCATTTT. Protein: CASSIDLGTRPGGFQNQPQHF.